This T cell receptor beta chain originates from a study of CD8+ T cells in alopecia areata. The overall study: A regimen of oral tofacitinib, 5 to 10 mg twice daily, was given to treated patients.

Study outcomes and limitations: Tofacitinib significantly lowered scalp clonality and expanded CD8+ clones among the top 100. Higher clonality than in normal scalp was seen in lesional scalp, especially alopecia totalis/universalis. On tofacitinib, scalp and blood still held many of the expanded lesional clones.

Details on this clone: Its antigen remains unidentified.

The germline CDR1 and CDR2 sequences are SGHAT and FQNNGV. V was pared by 0 bases and J by 7 bases, with 16 bases between. The CDR3 runs to 16 residues. The sample's treatment: oral pan-JAK inhibitor, 5-10 mg twice daily. It was cDNA, reverse transcribed from extracted RNA, that served as the sequencing template. Only in-frame clones appear in the TCRdb table, and some are missing; sequencing was by immunoSEQ multiplex PCR. This table has approximately 140,000 clones, 70% to 90% appearing once. Sequenced here: CD8+ T cells sorted from blood, sampled at week 4, from a patient treated with tofacitinib. The clonotype originates from a human donor with alopecia areata. The V call is TRBV11-2, the J call TRBJ2-1, with a weak D call TRBD1 (6 bases). The CDR3 region is CASSLELTGYWNEQFF. The DNA of the CDR3 is TGTGCCAGCAGCTTAGAGTTAACAGGGTACTGGAATGAGCAGTTCTTC.